These T cell receptor beta chains were read from a single sample in a study of OX40 agonist ivuxolimab in advanced cancers. The protocol was immunoSEQ multiplex PCR, while the TCRdb copy is restricted to in-frame clones and leaves out a portion. Counted here are approximately 63,000 clones, approximately 79% occurring once; the ten biggest clones make up roughly 11%. Sequenced material: CD4+ or CD8+ T cells sorted from blood, taken in a trial of the OX40 agonist ivuxolimab. Receptors were obtained from an adult with an advanced solid tumor such as melanoma, head and neck, liver or kidney cancer. The CDR3 runs from the conserved cysteine through the conserved F or W. Fields, in order: CDR3 DNA, CDR3 protein, clone size, CDR3 length, J gene, D gene, V gene. D genes are given only for firm matches. Expanded clones are given a class, and other clones once, few, many or no size at all.

CDR3nt: TGTGCCAGCAGCCCACGTGTAGGACAGGAAACCAACTATGGCTACACCTTC
CDR3aa: CASSPRVGQETNYGYTF
abundance: once
len: 17
j_gene: TRBJ1-2
d_gene: TRBD1
v_gene: TRBV7-6

CDR3nt: TGTGCCAGCAGCTTAGACTTCGGGACAGGGAGGAATCAGCCCCAGCATTTT
CDR3aa: CASSLDFGTGRNQPQHF
abundance: NA
len: 17
j_gene: TRBJ1-5
d_gene: TRBD1
v_gene: TRBV7-2

CDR3nt: TGTGCCATCACTTCAGGTCACCCAGATACGCAGTATTTT
CDR3aa: CAITSGHPDTQYF
abundance: NA
len: 13
j_gene: TRBJ2-3
d_gene: NA
v_gene: TRBV10-3

CDR3nt: TGTGCCAGCAGCTCAGCAGGGGCTAACACCGGGGAGCTGTTTTTT
CDR3aa: CASSSAGANTGELFF
abundance: NA
len: 15
j_gene: TRBJ2-2
d_gene: NA
v_gene: TRBV7-9

CDR3nt: TGCGCCAGCAGCCAAGTCCCTACAGCCTACGATAGCAATCAGCCCCAGCATTTT
CDR3aa: CASSQVPTAYDSNQPQHF
abundance: NA
len: 18
j_gene: TRBJ1-5
d_gene: NA
v_gene: TRBV4-1

CDR3nt: TGTGCCAGCAGCTTCGTCCTCTCACTGGATACGCAGTATTTT
CDR3aa: CASSFVLSLDTQYF
abundance: NA
len: 14
j_gene: TRBJ2-3
d_gene: NA
v_gene: TRBV13

CDR3nt: TGTGCCAGCAGCAAATACAGGGTTGGATCCTACAATGAGCAGTTCTTC
CDR3aa: CASSKYRVGSYNEQFF
abundance: NA
len: 16
j_gene: TRBJ2-1
d_gene: NA
v_gene: TRBV5-6

CDR3nt: TGTGCCAGCAGCTCCCGGGTTTCGGCGGGGACCAAAAACATTCAGTACTTC
CDR3aa: CASSSRVSAGTKNIQYF
abundance: NA
len: 17
j_gene: TRBJ2-4
d_gene: NA
v_gene: TRBV9

CDR3nt: TGTGCCAGCGCCGGGACAGGGGCCCCCTCTGGTTATGGCTACACCTTC
CDR3aa: CASAGTGAPSGYGYTF
abundance: few
len: 16
j_gene: TRBJ1-2
d_gene: TRBD1
v_gene: TRBV27

CDR3nt: TGCGCCAGCAGCCAAGATAGGCGAACGGGACGGTCCTATGGCTACACCTTC
CDR3aa: CASSQDRRTGRSYGYTF
abundance: NA
len: 17
j_gene: TRBJ1-2
d_gene: NA
v_gene: TRBV4-3

CDR3nt: TGTGCCAGCAGCGTAAGTAGGACAGTAACGAATAATTCACCCCTCCACTTT
CDR3aa: CASSVSRTVTNNSPLHF
abundance: NA
len: 17
j_gene: TRBJ1-6
d_gene: NA
v_gene: TRBV9

CDR3nt: TGTGCCAGCACCCTTCGTAAACAAAAAACAGATACGCAGTATTTT
CDR3aa: CASTLRKQKTDTQYF
abundance: NA
len: 15
j_gene: TRBJ2-3
d_gene: NA
v_gene: TRBV13

CDR3nt: TGCGCCAGCAGCTTGGGCGGTGTTATCTACGAGCAGTACTTC
CDR3aa: CASSLGGVIYEQYF
abundance: medium-sized
len: 14
j_gene: TRBJ2-7
d_gene: NA
v_gene: TRBV5-1

CDR3nt: TGTGCCAGCAGCCCCGCGGAGCTAACCTACAATGAGCAGTTCTTC
CDR3aa: CASSPAELTYNEQFF
abundance: NA
len: 15
j_gene: TRBJ2-1
d_gene: NA
v_gene: TRBV7-2

CDR3nt: TGTGCCAGCAGCTACACAGATACGCAGTATTTT
CDR3aa: CASSYTDTQYF
abundance: once
len: 11
j_gene: TRBJ2-3
d_gene: NA
v_gene: TRBV7-2

CDR3nt: TGTGCCACCAGCAGACTAGCTGGAGAGACCCAGTACTTC
CDR3aa: CATSRLAGETQYF
abundance: large
len: 13
j_gene: TRBJ2-5
d_gene: NA
v_gene: TRBV15

CDR3nt: TGTGCCAGCTCACGGGGATCTGGGGCCAACGTCCTGACTTTC
CDR3aa: CASSRGSGANVLTF
abundance: NA
len: 14
j_gene: TRBJ2-6
d_gene: NA
v_gene: TRBV18

CDR3nt: TGTGCCAGCAGTTTGAGGACAGGGGGCCAGAACATTCAGTACTTC
CDR3aa: CASSLRTGGQNIQYF
abundance: NA
len: 15
j_gene: TRBJ2-4
d_gene: TRBD1
v_gene: TRBV28

CDR3nt: TGTGCCAGTAGTCCTCTAGGGACAGGCAATCAGCCCCAGCATTTT
CDR3aa: CASSPLGTGNQPQHF
abundance: few
len: 15
j_gene: TRBJ1-5
d_gene: TRBD1
v_gene: TRBV19

CDR3nt: TGTGCCTGGACTCCAGGGAAGTATGAGCAGTTCTTC
CDR3aa: CAWTPGKYEQFF
abundance: NA
len: 12
j_gene: TRBJ2-1
d_gene: NA
v_gene: TRBV30